This T cell receptor beta chain is drawn from a study of cytomegalovirus exposure and HLA in healthy donors (dated by TCRdb to the late 2010s). Broadly, across the study: An earlier analysis of 587 of the donors reported approximately 280 Gb of sequence data and approximately 120 million unique TCR beta sequences obtained from around 170 million T cells. About 310 gigabases of sequencing data and approximately 85 million unique TCR sequences were included in an early release covering about 700 HLA-typed donors. Among the approximately 420 genotyped donors, 75% to 90% belonged to the genetic ancestry cluster associated with self-reported Caucasian donors. The study aimed to test whether cataloging public T cell receptors could reveal signatures of past pathogen exposure. The study used immunosequencing to profile the T cell repertoires of several hundred subjects and linked those repertoires to cytomegalovirus serostatus. A separate validation cohort of roughly 110 different subjects was used in addition to the roughly 720-subject first cohort. To predict cytomegalovirus infection status, the study brought together high-throughput TCR immunosequencing, statistical association of individual TCRs with disease status, and machine learning. To study patterns of TCR occurrence, a later analysis re-analyzed previously published TCR beta repertoires from 650 to 750 donors and added high-resolution HLA genotyping. Rather than drawing on any new phenotypic data, the later analysis identified candidate immune exposures from TCR beta sequences and the way those sequences occurred across donors. In an earlier analysis of a few hundred of the donors, high-throughput TCR beta sequencing was used to judge whether each TCR beta V gene segment behaved as functional or pseudogenic. Alongside the repertoire data, information on donor age, sex, ethnicity and CMV serostatus was compiled. In a later genetic analysis, genome-wide SNP genotypes for about 55% of the 666 donors were used, and that subset was treated as a discovery cohort. Every repertoire in the discovery cohort had been generated on one and the same sequencing platform. HLA typing covered class I and class II loci at four-digit resolution. The number of typed donors differed by locus: about 620-630 for A, B, C, DRB1 and DQB1; 500 to 550 for DQA1; about 600 for DPA1; and approximately 450 for DPB1. Because of strong linkage in the cohort, a handful of DR-DQ haplotypes were treated as single units for association and clustering. Among some 400 genotyped donors of the cohort, an average of approximately 200,000 unique TCR beta nucleotide sequences was sequenced per donor, of which 15% to 20% were non-productive. General study outcomes and caveats: Correlated functional status among segregating V segments might be attributable to linkage disequilibrium, but an unknown experimental factor could not be ruled out. A further reported finding was that TCR beta sequences accurately predicted the HLA-A and HLA-B alleles for most subjects in the first cohort. A later analysis found that most CMV-associated TCR beta chains appeared HLA-restricted, with HLA associations seemingly driven largely by CMV exposure. A later genetic analysis reported fewer N-insertions in productive TCRs among donors in an Asian-associated ancestry cluster than the roughly 690-donor mean. According to a later analysis, TCR association rates differed among HLA loci, with DRB1 alleles showing the most associated TCRs and HLA-C alleles showing the fewest. When HLA alleles, especially DR and DQ, strongly co-occurred, attributing TCR associations to individual alleles was difficult. Some IMGT-functional V segments, including TRBV6-2 and TRBV6-3, could not be told apart with the 87-base-pair reads, so those segments were excluded. Most TCR sequences were observed very rarely across donors, whereas some public TCRs were present in many individuals. Immune exposure information for the cohort was limited to CMV serostatus. The classifier was reported to diagnose cytomegalovirus status with high specificity and sensitivity in both the original and validation cohorts. Because counts were too low, about 17 rarely observed V segments, including chromosome 9 orphons, were excluded from the earlier analysis of several hundred of the donors. A cluster of highly shared sequence variants was judged likely to represent a technical artifact of the sequencing pipeline. In a later analysis, HLA-associated TCR beta chains showed more clonal expansion and lower generation probabilities than non-associated chains that were equally common. A few of the identified cytomegalovirus-associated TCR beta chains were confirmed in vitro to be specific for cytomegalovirus antigens. In a later genetic analysis, a missense DCLRE1C variant was associated with V-gene and J-gene trimming of TCR beta chains, and the association was replicated in an independent cohort. Because HLA typing was unavailable for some donors at each locus, only the typed subset was used in association tests. A later analysis reported that several top co-occurrence clusters appeared linked to parvovirus B19, influenza, CMV and Epstein-Barr virus. It was suggested by the authors that the approach could potentially be generalized to other disease states and immunological phenotypes. The study gave a list of about 150 TCR beta chains associated with cytomegalovirus. The cohort was sequenced for TCR beta chains only, and without alpha or paired-chain data the features that could be detected were limited. Broadly in line with IMGT annotations, most TCR beta V segments showed up in productive rearrangements about 90% or about 30% of the time in an earlier analysis of a few hundred of the donors. In a later analysis, around 17,000 TCR beta sequences were associated with specific HLA alleles at a false discovery rate of 0.05. Roughly uniform sequencing depth across donors was assumed in presence/absence analyses, although this assumption may not hold.

For this clone: The antigen it binds to is not known. Base-call qualities are not available, and no considerably larger clone is one nucleotide away.

V loses 5 bases at its end and J loses 3 bases; junction bases beyond the gene matches: 4. The CDR1 and CDR2 encoded by the germline V gene are MRHNA and SNTAGT. The CDR3 covers 14 residues, taking in both the cysteine and the phenylalanine. The entry retains the CDR3 DNA only, 42 bases that are in frame from base 1. The library was built by means of the immunoSEQ multiplex PCR assay. For the multiplex PCR, a mixture combining 60 forward primers for TCR Vbeta segments and 13 reverse primers for TCR Jbeta segments was used. Amplification of the CDR3 region of rearranged TCR beta genes was performed with a multiplex PCR assay on genomic DNA. The Illumina HiSeq System was used to sequence the amplified TCR beta libraries as 87-base-pair reads. As for the original processing: Across the 500 to 850 repertoires, a later analysis counted tens of millions of unique TCR beta chains, roughly 11 million of which were shared by at least two donors. Raw reads were error-corrected and collapsed into unique sequences with a nearest-neighbor algorithm that merged closely related sequences to remove PCR and sequencing errors. V, D and J gene segments were assigned by aligning CDR3 sequences to IMGT reference sequences. For a sequence to be retained, a match of at least six nucleotides to both a V gene segment and a J gene segment was required. A rearrangement counted as productive if the CDR3 had no stop codons and remained in frame with V and J, and every other rearrangement counted as non-productive. Following IMGT convention, CDR3 was defined as the stretch from the second conserved V-encoded cysteine up to the conserved J-encoded phenylalanine. Sequences without an unambiguous match to a single V gene segment were excluded from the earlier analysis of several hundred of the donors. In an earlier analysis of approximately 590 of the donors, V segments were called functional above 56.7% productive rearrangements and were called segregating when the between-donor standard deviation exceeded 5%. A statistical classification framework was built for diagnosing cytomegalovirus status from the catalog of TCR beta chain sequences. In a later analysis, TCR nucleotide sequences were compared against IMGT/GENE-DB human TR gene sequences so that V and J genes could be assigned. The TCRdist pipeline was used in a later analysis to assign CDR3 sequences and most-parsimonious VDJ recombination scenarios. In a later analysis, each TCR beta chain was defined by its CDR3 amino acid sequence together with its V-gene family, and reads lacking a unique V-gene family were excluded. As a way to deal with suspected cross-contamination and a sequencing artifact, a later analysis dropped over 550 nucleotide sequences that were highly shared and had low generation probability. In a later analysis, a clonal expansion index was calculated for each public chain from normalized within-repertoire ranks of inferred template counts. A later analysis computed generation probabilities with a VDJ recombination model fitted to out-of-frame rearrangements, and checked the results against IGoR. Hypergeometric tests were used in a later analysis to score TCR-TCR, TCR-HLA and TCR-CMV co-occurrence, with a repertoire-size bias correction applied to the TCR pairs. In a later analysis, false discovery rates were estimated by permuting HLA or CMV assignments 20 times. In a later analysis, co-occurring TCRs were grouped using DBSCAN, with TCRdist sequence similarity added in when clustering inside HLA-allele-positive subsets. Co-occurrence clustering excluded repertoires with fewer than 30,000 or more than 120,000 public chains, plus five with anomalous nucleotide sharing. TCRdb mirrors the immuneACCESS table, restricted to in-frame sequences. Some clones are absent from its copies; in checked studies, under half trace to an unresolved V gene, and the reason for the others is unknown. D and trimming come from the DNA, and the V and J calls and clone size come from that table. The sample records some 110,000 clones, around 84% of which are singletons. About a fifth of the sample rests with the top ten.

In total, more than 500 healthy bone marrow donors made up the cohort. At the time of sampling, every cohort member was nominally healthy, though immune exposures that went unrecorded were likely present. The donor was CMV seropositive and belonged to the group of 250 to 300 seropositive cohort members. Each donor provided a peripheral blood sample, and peripheral blood mononuclear cells were used for TCR beta sequencing. The Qiagen DNeasy Blood Extraction Kit was used to extract genomic DNA from the blood cell samples. The receptor was isolated from a man between 25 and 39 years old in good health and CMV-seropositive. The chain uses TRBV6-4 and TRBJ1-1; TRBD1 lines up with 9 middle nucleotides. Sequencing input: PBMCs. The DNA sequence reads TGTGCCAGCAGTCCCGGGACAGGGTACACTGAAGCTTTCTTT. This gives the protein CASSPGTGYTEAFF.